Listed below are T cell receptor beta chains from one sample, sequenced in a study of blood T cell repertoires in COVID-19. Measured with immunoSEQ multiplex PCR; TCRdb has only the in-frame clones, and not every one. The sample shows more than 140,000 clones, about 79% of them seen only once. The sample was peripheral blood. These receptors were collected from a woman aged 45-60 years in a cohort sampled during active or convalescent COVID-19. CDR3s include the opening cysteine and the closing phenylalanine or tryptophan. A D gene is named only where the DNA matches it firmly. A row's size may be missing; if present it is once, few, many or a size class.

size,J,length,D,V,DNA,CDR3
few,TRBJ1-5,17,TRBD1,TRBV15,TGTGCCACCAGCAAGCCGACAGGGGGCATTAGCAATCAGCCCCAGCATTTT,CATSKPTGGISNQPQHF
.,TRBJ1-3,12,.,TRBV10-2,TGCGCCAGCAGTGAAGCGCTCGGCACCATATATTTT,CASSEALGTIYF
.,TRBJ1-2,14,TRBD1,TRBV19,TGTGCCAGTAGTCGGGACAGGTTATCCTATGGCTACACCTTC,CASSRDRLSYGYTF
.,TRBJ1-2,15,.,TRBV7-8,TGTGCCAGCAGCCCCGACCTAGACTATAACTATGGCTACACCTTC,CASSPDLDYNYGYTF
.,TRBJ1-6,15,TRBD1,TRBV7-9,TGTGCCAGCAGCTTACTAACAGGGGTAGGGTTCCCCCTCCACTTT,CASSLLTGVGFPLHF
once,TRBJ1-2,15,TRBD1,TRBV5-6,TGTGCCAGCAGCTTGATGGCAGGGGGAGACTATGGCTACACCTTC,CASSLMAGGDYGYTF
.,TRBJ1-1,16,.,TRBV7-3,TGTGCCAGCAGCTTAAACCCCCTCGGGGTTGACACTGAAGCTTTCTTT,CASSLNPLGVDTEAFF
.,TRBJ2-2,14,.,TRBV7-9,TGTGCCAGCAGCTTAACAGCCAACACCGGGGAGCTGTTTTTT,CASSLTANTGELFF
.,TRBJ1-5,14,TRBD1,TRBV7-2,TGTGCCAGCAGCGCTACAGGGGGTCGGCAGCCCCAGCATTTT,CASSATGGRQPQHF
.,TRBJ2-7,14,TRBD1,TRBV6-5,TGTGCCAGCAGATCGGGACAGGGGCTCAACGAGCAGTACTTC,CASRSGQGLNEQYF
.,TRBJ2-7,15,TRBD1,TRBV9,TGTGCCAGCAGCGTAGCCGGGACAGCAACCTACGAGCAGTACTTC,CASSVAGTATYEQYF
.,TRBJ1-5,13,.,TRBV25-1,TGTGCCAGCGGGCGGGAGGGTAATCAGCCCCAGCATTTT,CASGREGNQPQHF
.,TRBJ2-3,14,TRBD2,TRBV30,TGTGCCTGCTCGGGACTAGCGGGCGCAGATACGCAGTATTTT,CACSGLAGADTQYF
few,TRBJ2-1,16,TRBD2,TRBV7-9,TGTGCCAGCAGCTCACCGACTAGCGGGGGAATTAATGAGCAGTTCTTC,CASSSPTSGGINEQFF
.,TRBJ1-2,15,TRBD1,TRBV6-2/TRBV6-3,TGTGCCAGCAGTTCTGACAGGGTCGTTGTCTATGGCTACACCTTC,CASSSDRVVVYGYTF
.,TRBJ1-4,15,TRBD1,TRBV6-6,TGTGCCAGCAGGGGACAGGGCCCGGAAGATGAAAAACTGTTTTTT,CASRGQGPEDEKLFF
.,TRBJ1-3,17,TRBD1,TRBV4-1,TGCGCCAGCAGCGCGGGACAGATCCGTAGCTCTGGAAACACCATATATTTT,CASSAGQIRSSGNTIYF
.,TRBJ2-2,16,.,TRBV7-8,TGTGCCAGCAGCTTAGCGTCCAGTGTGGTCACCGGGGAGCTGTTTTTT,CASSLASSVVTGELFF
.,TRBJ1-1,13,.,TRBV11-2,TGTGCCAGCAGCTTACAGGGAGGCACTGAAGCTTTCTTT,CASSLQGGTEAFF
.,TRBJ1-1,12,.,TRBV12-3/TRBV12-4,TGTGCCAGCAGTTCCGCTTCGCGCGAAGCTTTCTTT,CASSSASREAFF
.,TRBJ2-7,13,.,TRBV4-1,TGCGCCAGCAGCCCCCTTCTCCGGGAGTTCCAGTACTTC,CASSPLLREFQYF
once,TRBJ1-3,14,TRBD1,TRBV11-2,TGTGCCAGCAGCTCTAACAGGGGTGGAAACACCATATATTTT,CASSSNRGGNTIYF
.,TRBJ2-1,15,TRBD1,TRBV5-6,TGTGCCAGCAGTCTGCCGGGGACAGGAGTTGGGGAGCAGTTCTTC,CASSLPGTGVGEQFF
.,TRBJ1-5,17,TRBD1,TRBV5-6,TGTGCCAGCAGCAGAACACCGACCCCGACAGGGGGTCAGCCCCAGCATTTT,CASSRTPTPTGGQPQHF
.,TRBJ2-4,13,TRBD1,TRBV5-4,TGTGCCAGCAGCTTGCGACAGGGGAACATTCAGTACTTC,CASSLRQGNIQYF
few,TRBJ1-1,13,.,TRBV18,TGTGCCAGCTCACCCGGGAGGAACACTGAAGCTTTCTTT,CASSPGRNTEAFF
.,TRBJ1-6,13,.,TRBV9,TGTGCCAGCAGCGTAGATGAGGAGACACCCCTCCACTTT,CASSVDEETPLHF
once,TRBJ1-1,14,.,TRBV25-1,TGTGCCAGCAGTGGCGTCCAAAGGAACACTGAAGCTTTCTTT,CASSGVQRNTEAFF
.,TRBJ1-6,16,TRBD1,TRBV7-8,TGTGCCAGCAGCGTCGACAGGGCCTCACAGAATTCACCCCTCCACTTT,CASSVDRASQNSPLHF